The rows below give T cell receptor beta chains drawn from one sample of a study of CXCR3-negative and CXCR3-positive naive CD8 T cells. TCRdb re-called the 5' RACE reads; one entry per CDR3 protein, DNA not given. The sample features roughly 70,000 distinct CDR3 sequences, with approximately 1.5% in its top ten. The sample comprised naive CXCR3- CD8+ T cells from blood. All receptors derive from a human donor in good health. Some clones in this sample may be carry-over from other donors' samples. Each CDR3 is given with its conserved first and last residue.

CDR3: CSVGRGSYEQYF
J: TRBJ2-7
V: TRBV29-1

CDR3: CASSQDSSWGAQYF
J: TRBJ2-5
V: TRBV14

CDR3: CASSEADYGTGELFF
J: TRBJ2-2
V: TRBV2

CDR3: CASRQRATSTDTQYF
J: TRBJ2-3
V: TRBV2

CDR3: CSVLTRDNYGYTF
J: TRBJ1-2
V: TRBV29-1

CDR3: CSVEGDRGLDEQFF
J: TRBJ2-1
V: TRBV29-1

CDR3: CASSGLDNEQFF
J: TRBJ2-1
V: TRBV7-9

CDR3: CASSPATGYVPYEQYF
J: TRBJ2-7
V: TRBV4-1

CDR3: CASSRRGGRAFYNEQFF
J: TRBJ2-1
V: TRBV2

CDR3: CASSWGPGATYEQYF
J: TRBJ2-7
V: TRBV5-1

CDR3: CASSLGSGGYTF
J: TRBJ1-2
V: TRBV7-9

CDR3: CASNQNSVSGANVLTF
J: TRBJ2-6
V: TRBV28

CDR3: CASSPGTSGSGNEQFF
J: TRBJ2-1
V: TRBV11-2

CDR3: CSVEDRGRGNEQFF
J: TRBJ2-1
V: TRBV29-1

CDR3: CASSSQLAGYGETQYF
J: TRBJ2-5
V: TRBV5-4

CDR3: CASTIRLGDLGPGELFF
J: TRBJ2-2
V: TRBV7-9

CDR3: CASRGAGPYNEQFF
J: TRBJ2-1
V: TRBV2

CDR3: CSARDLAGDYEQYF
J: TRBJ2-7
V: TRBV20-1

CDR3: CASSLAAGGYEQYF
J: TRBJ2-7
V: TRBV5-1

CDR3: CSARDLGGTEAFF
J: TRBJ1-1
V: TRBV20-1

CDR3: CASSLSGIDEQFF
J: TRBJ2-1
V: TRBV5-1

CDR3: CASSIDDGGDTEAFF
J: TRBJ1-1
V: TRBV19

CDR3: CSARPQTVRSTEAFF
J: TRBJ1-1
V: TRBV20-1

CDR3: CASSSQGSGGPDEQFF
J: TRBJ2-1
V: TRBV6-4

CDR3: CASSQDLASYNEQFF
J: TRBJ2-1
V: TRBV4-1

CDR3: CASSAYGTHQETQYF
J: TRBJ2-5
V: TRBV7-2

CDR3: CASSDATGSEYGYTF
J: TRBJ1-2
V: TRBV2

CDR3: CASSSQGGTEAFF
J: TRBJ1-1
V: TRBV6-5

CDR3: CASSEYRMDTDTQYF
J: TRBJ2-3
V: TRBV27

CDR3: CASSRAPGTSGKYTDTQYF
J: TRBJ2-3
V: TRBV28

CDR3: CASSEYGQVTYEQYF
J: TRBJ2-7
V: TRBV25-1

CDR3: CASSRWTTNNEQFF
J: TRBJ2-1
V: TRBV7-6

CDR3: CASSLGTQETQYF
J: TRBJ2-5
V: TRBV7-9

CDR3: CASSLPGSNEQFF
J: TRBJ2-1
V: TRBV14

CDR3: CASSLDRESNQPQHF
J: TRBJ1-5
V: TRBV19

CDR3: CASSQGDSPNEQFF
J: TRBJ2-1
V: TRBV4-2

CDR3: CSQRLAGGYEQYF
J: TRBJ2-7
V: TRBV20-1

CDR3: CASSQDGTGNSNQPQHF
J: TRBJ1-5
V: TRBV4-1

CDR3: CSAKETRIWDTEAFF
J: TRBJ1-1
V: TRBV20-1

CDR3: CASSQVVAYEQYF
J: TRBJ2-7
V: TRBV4-1

CDR3: CASSSGGGTYEQYF
J: TRBJ2-7
V: TRBV13

CDR3: CSDRRGGYNEQFF
J: TRBJ2-1
V: TRBV29-1